This TCR beta chain was obtained from a study of CD8 T cells in ankylosing spondylitis. Findings and caveats of the study: The clones that were linked to disease were reported to be significantly enriched in matched synovial fluid samples from ankylosing spondylitis patients. Both synovial fluid and blood in reactive arthritis had previously been reported to carry some motif variants. One TCR beta motif, made up of roughly 8 highly homologous variants, appeared characteristic of ankylosing spondylitis blood.

Notes on this clonotype: The antigen remains unidentified.

The V end lost 10 bases, the J end lost 7 bases, and 17 bases lay between the germline ends. This CDR3 spans 13 amino acids. From germline, CDR1 is LNHDA and CDR2 SQIVND (reference sequence). Construction of TCR beta libraries was performed using quantitative 5'-RACE with molecular barcodes. Via MiXCR, TCRdb re-called the 5' RACE reads, giving one row per CDR3 protein. This table has around 140,000 distinct CDR3 sequences, roughly 11% appearing once. The source of this sequence is a female donor with ankylosing spondylitis or in good health (not recorded which). The chain uses TRBV19 and TRBJ2-1; no firm D call. The sequencing sample was made of blood, either unsorted or a sorted T cell fraction (not recorded which). CDR3 in amino acids: CATSIFGGNEQFF. CDR3 sequence (DNA): TGTGCCACTTCTATCTTTGGTGGGAATGAGCAGTTCTTC. Complete variable domain (other parts from reference TRBV19 and TRBJ2-1): DGGITQSPKYLFRKEGQNVTLSCEQNLNHDAMYWYRQDPGQGLRLIYYSQIVNDFQKGDIAEGYSVSREKKESFPLTVTSAQKNPTAFYLCATSIFGGNEQFFGPGTRLTVL.